Here is one T cell receptor (beta chain) with its context. The antigen remains undetermined. UMIs that had a 6-nucleotide sample barcode were put in using template switching. TCRdb reprocessed the 5' RACE reads, keeping one entry per CDR3 protein, no DNA. Seen in this sample are about 210,000 distinct CDR3 sequences; the ten most common clones hold roughly 1.5%. The data are from a study of monozygotic twins with inflammatory bowel disease. General observations from the study: Diversity of TCRbeta measured by inverse Simpson was lower in IBD patients than in healthy co-twins. The results supported no single strong signal or clonotype associated with IBD.

The germline CDR1 and CDR2 sequences are DFQATT and SNEGSKA (reference sequence). There are 16 residues in the CDR3. Sequencing was performed on blood. The sequence was collected from a human donor with ulcerative colitis or Crohn's disease, or a healthy co-twin of an affected twin (not recorded which). V is TRBV20-1 and J is TRBJ1-1; TCRdb selects TRBD1, and the lack of DNA leaves this call unchecked. CDR3: CSARDEGGQGRTEASF.